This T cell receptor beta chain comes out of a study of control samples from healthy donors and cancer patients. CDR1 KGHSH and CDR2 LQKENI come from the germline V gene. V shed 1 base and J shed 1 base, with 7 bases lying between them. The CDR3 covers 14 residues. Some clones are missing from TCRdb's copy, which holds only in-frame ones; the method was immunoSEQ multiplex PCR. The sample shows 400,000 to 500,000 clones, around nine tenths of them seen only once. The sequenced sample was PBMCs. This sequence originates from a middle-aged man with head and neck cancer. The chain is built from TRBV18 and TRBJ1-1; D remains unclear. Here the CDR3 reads CASSPLGENTEAFF. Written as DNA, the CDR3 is TGTGCCAGCTCACCACTTGGAGAGAACACTGAAGCTTTCTTT.